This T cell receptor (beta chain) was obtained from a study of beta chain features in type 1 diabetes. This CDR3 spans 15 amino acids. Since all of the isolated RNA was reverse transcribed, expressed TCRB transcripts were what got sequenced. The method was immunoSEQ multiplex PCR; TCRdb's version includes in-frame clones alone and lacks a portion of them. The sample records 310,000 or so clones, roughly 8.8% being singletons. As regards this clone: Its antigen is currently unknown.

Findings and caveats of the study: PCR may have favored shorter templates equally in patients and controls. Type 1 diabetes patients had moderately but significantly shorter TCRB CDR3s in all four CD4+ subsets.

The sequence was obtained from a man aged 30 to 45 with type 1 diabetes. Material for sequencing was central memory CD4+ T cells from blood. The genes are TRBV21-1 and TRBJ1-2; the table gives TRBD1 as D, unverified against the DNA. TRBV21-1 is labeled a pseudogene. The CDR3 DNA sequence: TGTGCCAGCAGCACCGCCATGACAGGGGGGTATGGCTACACCTTC. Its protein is CASSTAMTGGYGYTF.